This T cell receptor beta chain was sequenced for a study of human T cells and chemical hapten exposure. Ten or more counts support this clonotype. Its cognate antigen is unknown. Whole-study results and caveats: Counts of TCRs expanded at PT1 correlated positively with patch test score. Expanded TCRs were compared with controls, and the expanded TCRs formed significantly more large CDR3 similarity clusters.

The time point was: patch test 1, 2 weeks after DPC sensitization. Treatment described: therapeutic diphenylcyclopropenone sensitization with weekly scalp DPC. Germline lookup yields CDR1 LGHDT and CDR2 YNNKEL (reference sequence). V was shortened by 2 bases and J by 8 bases, with 4 bases between the two germline ends. CDR3 length equals 12 residues. Unique molecular identifiers were attached to individual cDNA molecules during library preparation. TCRdb ran MiXCR on the RACE reads and lists one entry per CDR3 protein. The sample carries 380,000 or so distinct CDR3 sequences, approximately 4.4% recorded once.

The chain combines TRBV3-1 with TRBJ1-6; no reliable D call. The starting material was whole blood, obtained in connection with sensitization to the hapten diphenylcyclopropenone (DPC). The clonotype comes from a woman aged 45-65 years with alopecia areata. Some clones in this sample may be carry-over from other donors' samples. CDR3 coding DNA: TGTGCCAGCAGCCAACAGGATTCACCCCTCCACTTT. This encodes CASSQQDSPLHF.